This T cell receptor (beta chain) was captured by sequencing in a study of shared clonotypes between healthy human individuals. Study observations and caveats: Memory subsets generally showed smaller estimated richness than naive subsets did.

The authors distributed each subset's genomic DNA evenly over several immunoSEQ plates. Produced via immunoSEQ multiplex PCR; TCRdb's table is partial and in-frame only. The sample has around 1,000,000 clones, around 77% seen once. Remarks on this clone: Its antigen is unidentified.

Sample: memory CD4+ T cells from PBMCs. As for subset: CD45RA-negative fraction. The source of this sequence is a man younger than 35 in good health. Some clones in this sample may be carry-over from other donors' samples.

The CDR3 reads CASSFGSGSNQPQHF. CDR3 in DNA: TGTGCCAGCAGTTTTGGTTCCGGGAGCAATCAGCCCCAGCATTTT. The genes are TRBV28 and TRBJ1-5; D gene ambiguous. There are 15 residues in the CDR3. With 3 bases removed from V and 1 base from J, the gap between germline ends came to 10 bases. CDR1 is MDHEN, CDR2 SYDVKM, per germline.